This T cell receptor beta chain appears in the sequencing data of a study of cytomegalovirus exposure and HLA in healthy donors. General study findings and limits: Analysis was performed later, and it showed HLA-associated TCR beta chains to be more clonally expanded than equally common others.

PCR amplification relied on 60 Vbeta primers (plus 13 Jbeta primers). Clones were sequenced by immunoSEQ multiplex PCR, and TCRdb holds only the in-frame ones, with some missing. The sample shows 150,000 to 200,000 clones, roughly 86% of them seen only once. For this clone: Its specificity is not known.

This CDR3 is 12 amino acids long. Germline CDR1 is SQVTM and CDR2 is ANQGSEA. V gave up 6 bases and J gave up 1 base; unmatched junction bases: 2. Sequences were obtained from PBMCs. The source is a woman aged 18 to 35 in good health and CMV-seronegative. The chain combines TRBV29-1 with TRBJ1-1, with 7 bases aligning to TRBD1. CDR3 DNA sequence: TGCAGCGTCGGACAGGCGAACACTGAAGCTTTCTTT. The encoded protein is CSVGQANTEAFF.